What follows are 15 T cell receptor beta chains derived from one specimen sequenced in a study of CD8+CD57+ T cells in acquired aplastic anemia. Sequencing involved patients with CD8+CD57+ cell expansion previously shown by flow cytometry. Genomic DNA served as template for TCR beta VDJ and CDR3 profiling. TCRdb reprocessed the reads via MiXCR and lists one record per CDR3 protein. The sample comprises a few hundred thousand distinct CDR3 sequences, roughly 53% of which are singletons, and 1.3% rests with the top ten. Material for sequencing was sorted CD4+, CD8+, or CD8+CD57+ T cells (not recorded which) from PBMCs. The receptors derive from a human donor with aplastic anemia.

As concerns this clonotype: The CDR3 does not end in the conserved phenylalanine or tryptophan, so this is likely a read error. The gene calls are TRBV12-3 or TRBV12-4 and TRBJ1-2, with 7 bases fitting TRBD1. There are 14 residues in the CDR3. Trimming took 4 bases from V and 5 from J; bases not matched to a gene: 7. This chain's CDR3 is CASSSPDRLYGYTL. The CDR3 coding sequence is TGTGCCAGCAGTTCCCCGGACAGGCTTTATGGCTACACCCTC.

This clonotype was detected only once. The V call is TRBV5-5, the J call TRBJ2-7, with 8 bases that match TRBD2. Trimming took 4 bases from V and 6 from J; bases not matched to a gene: 6. Looked up from germline, CDR1 is SGHKS and CDR2 is YYEKEE (reference sequence). This CDR3 comprises 13 residues. The CDR3 region is CASSGTSDVEQYF. The CDR3 coding sequence is TGTGCCAGCAGCGGGACTAGTGATGTCGAGCAGTACTTC.

This clonotype showed up many times. The genes are TRBV6-1 and TRBJ1-1; the match to TRBD1 covers 9 bases. This CDR3 spans 14 amino acids. Trimming at V came to 6 bases and at J to 3 bases, leaving 5 bases not matched to a gene. CDR1 is MNHNS and CDR2 is SASEGT in the germline V gene. The CDR3 DNA reads as TGTGCCAGCAGCGCCGACAGGGGGGACACTGAAGCTTTCTTT. Encoded protein: CASSADRGDTEAFF.

This chain joins TRBV19 and TRBJ2-2, with TRBD1 identical over 8 bases. V was clipped by 0 bases and J by 7 bases; unmatched bases: 4. Germline V gene data show CDR1 as LNHDA and CDR2 as SQIVND (reference sequence). The length of the CDR3 is 15 residues. CDR3 amino acids: CASSIDWTGLGELFF. The CDR3, as DNA: TGTGCCAGTAGTATAGACTGGACAGGGCTCGGGGAGCTGTTTTTT.

The rearrangement joins TRBV20-1 to TRBJ2-1; tentatively, D is TRBD2 (6 bases). Deletions cut 4 bases from V and 6 bases from J, with 7 bases between. The CDR3 sequence is 11 residues long. CDR1 and CDR2 (germline): DFQATT, SNEGSKA (reference sequence). As DNA, the CDR3 is TGCAGTGCTATGGGACTCAATGAGCAGTTCTTC. It encodes CSAMGLNEQFF.

Remarks on this clonotype: At one boundary the junction diverges from the germline segment, which might be a read error. The chain carries TRBV7-2 and TRBJ1-2, with TRBD1 identical over 9 bases. Germline values: CDR1 SGHTA, CDR2 FQGNSA. The CDR3 has 13 amino acids. The CDR3: CACSPRDRDGYTF. Here the CDR3 DNA reads TGTGCCTGCAGCCCACGGGACAGGGATGGCTACACCTTC.

This clonotype came up many times. V and J are TRBV29-1 and TRBJ1-1; D is perhaps TRBD1 (6 bases). Between the trimmed V and J ends, which lost 7 bases and 1 base, there was a span of 10 bases. This CDR3 has 12 amino acids. CDR1 is SQVTM and CDR2 is ANQGSEA in the germline V gene. Here the CDR3 reads CSGGHKNTEAFF. CDR3 in DNA: TGCAGCGGGGGACACAAGAACACTGAAGCTTTCTTT.

V and J are TRBV7-6 and TRBJ2-2; D perhaps matches TRBD2 (6 bases). The CDR3 runs to 13 residues. Deletions cut 4 bases from V and 5 bases from J, with 8 bases between. The germline V gene encodes CDR1 SGHVS and CDR2 FNYEAQ. The DNA of the CDR3 is TGTGCCAGCAGCTGTGGAGGGACCGGGGAGCTGTTTTTT. Protein: CASSCGGTGELFF.

The chain has TRBV19 and TRBJ1-5, with D maybe TRBD1 (6 bases). Trimming removed 5 bases at V and 14 bases at J, with 25 bases between. The CDR3 spans 15 residues. The germline V gene encodes CDR1 LNHDA and CDR2 SQIVND (reference sequence). CDR3 DNA: TGTGCCAGTAGTGCACAACTAGCGGGGGCTTACAATGAGCATTTT. Translated, it gives CASSAQLAGAYNEHF.

This chain connects TRBV2 to TRBJ2-7; 7 nucleotides line up with TRBD1. The CDR3 totals 12 residues. V trimming: 6 bases; J trimming: 6 bases; junction bases outside the gene matches: 5. Germline assignment: CDR1 SNHLY and CDR2 FYNNEI. The CDR3 sequence: CASRRGQREQYF. Here the CDR3 DNA reads TGTGCCAGCAGGAGGGGGCAGCGCGAGCAGTACTTC. Filled out from reference TRBV2 and TRBJ2-7, the complete variable domain reads EPEVTQTPSHQVTQMGQEVILRCVPISNHLYFYWYRQILGQKVEFLVSFYNNEISEKSEIFDDQFSVERPDGSNFTLKIRSTKLEDSAMYFCASRRGQREQYFGPGTRLTVT.

This clonotype was detected only a few times. The chain recombines TRBV27 with TRBJ1-3; no reliable D call. The V gene lost 0 bases and the J gene lost 0 bases, with 12 bases spanning the gap. Germline CDR1 is MNHEY and CDR2 is SMNVEV (reference sequence). The length of the CDR3 is 17 residues. The CDR3 loop reads CASSLSPDVSSGNTIYF. As DNA, the CDR3 is TGTGCCAGCAGTTTATCCCCGGATGTAAGCTCTGGAAACACCATATATTTT.

This clonotype was observed many times. The chain links TRBV15 to TRBJ2-1; 7 bases line up with TRBD2. Trimming removed 3 bases from V and 5 bases from J; junction bases left unmatched: 7. This CDR3 is 15 amino acids long. Germline-derived CDR1 and CDR2 are LNHNV and YYDKDF (reference sequence). CDR3 residues: CATSSSGWDNNEQFF. The DNA for the CDR3 is TGTGCCACCAGCAGTAGCGGGTGGGATAACAATGAGCAGTTCTTC.

V gene TRBV24-1 combines with J gene TRBJ2-1; TRBD1 aligns across 7 bases. Per the germline V gene, CDR1 is KGHDR and CDR2 is SFDVKD. The J segment lost 3 bases and the V segment lost 7 bases, leaving 5 bases of the junction unmatched. This CDR3 comprises 14 residues. Here the CDR3 reads CATRIRDSYNEQFF. The CDR3 DNA reads as TGTGCCACCAGGATCCGGGACAGCTACAATGAGCAGTTCTTC.

The V and J genes are TRBV7-2 and TRBJ2-7; the match to TRBD1 covers 8 bases. Trimming removed 5 bases from V and 5 bases from J; junction bases left unmatched: 8. Germline CDR1 SGHTA, CDR2 FQGNSA. The CDR3 runs to 14 residues. The CDR3 loop is CASSRDRTSDEQYF. DNA of the CDR3: TGTGCCAGCAGCCGGGACAGGACGTCGGACGAGCAGTACTTC.

This clonotype was detected many times. This rearrangement joins TRBV5-1 to TRBJ2-3; the match to TRBD2 covers 9 bases. The V gene's germline CDR1 is SGHRS and CDR2 YFSETQ. The CDR3 covers 16 residues. V dropped 0 bases and J dropped 5; count of bases not matched to a gene: 7. The CDR3 nucleotides are TGCGCCAGCAGCTTGGGGGCGGGGGGGCCAGGAGATACGCAGTATTTT. Amino acid sequence: CASSLGAGGPGDTQYF.